This TCR beta chain was obtained from a study of chemoradiotherapy in HPV16-positive cancers. A word on this clone: The antigen is undetermined.

Over chemoradiotherapy, repertoires were sampled more than once. Study results and caveats: HPV-specific T cells were functionally defined from only two HPV16-positive patients.

The protocol was immunoSEQ multiplex PCR, while the TCRdb copy is restricted to in-frame clones and leaves out a portion. In the table there are 7,500 to 8,000 clones, 80% of which are singletons. The sequence was collected from a human donor with HPV-associated anogenital cancer. This material was obtained from a patient who underwent chemoradiotherapy.

In DNA form, the CDR3 reads TGTGCCACCAGCAGAGGGCGTGAAAGCAATCAGCCCCAGCATTTT. It is translated as CATSRGRESNQPQHF. The genes are TRBV15 and TRBJ1-5; no clear D gene. The CDR3 spans 15 residues. Germline V gives CDR1 LNHNV, CDR2 YYDKDF (reference sequence). V gave up 1 base and J gave up 1 base, with 8 bases separating them. The whole variable domain, filled in from reference TRBV15 and TRBJ1-5, reads DAMVIQNPRYQVTQFGKPVTLSCSQTLNHNVMYWYQQKSSQAPKLLFHYYDKDFNNEADTPDNFQSRRPNTSFCFLDIRSPGLGDTAMYLCATSRGRESNQPQHFGDGTRLSIL.